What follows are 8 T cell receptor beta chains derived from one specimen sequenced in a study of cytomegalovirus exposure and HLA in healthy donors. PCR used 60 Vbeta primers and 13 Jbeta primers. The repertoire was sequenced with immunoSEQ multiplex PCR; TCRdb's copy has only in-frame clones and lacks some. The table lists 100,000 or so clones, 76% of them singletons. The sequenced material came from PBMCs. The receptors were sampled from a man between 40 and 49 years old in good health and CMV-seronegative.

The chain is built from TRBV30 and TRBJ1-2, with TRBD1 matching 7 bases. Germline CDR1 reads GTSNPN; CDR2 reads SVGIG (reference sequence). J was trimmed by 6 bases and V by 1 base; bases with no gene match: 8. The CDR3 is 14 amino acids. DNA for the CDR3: TGTGCCTGGAGTGCACGACAGGGAAGGGATGGCTACACCTTC. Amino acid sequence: CAWSARQGRDGYTF. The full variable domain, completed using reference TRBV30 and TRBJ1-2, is SQTIHQWPATLVQPVGSPLSLECTVEGTSNPNLYWYRQAAGRGLQLLFYSVGIGQISSEVPQNLSASRPQDRQFILSSKKLLLSDSGFYLCAWSARQGRDGYTFGSGTRLTVV.

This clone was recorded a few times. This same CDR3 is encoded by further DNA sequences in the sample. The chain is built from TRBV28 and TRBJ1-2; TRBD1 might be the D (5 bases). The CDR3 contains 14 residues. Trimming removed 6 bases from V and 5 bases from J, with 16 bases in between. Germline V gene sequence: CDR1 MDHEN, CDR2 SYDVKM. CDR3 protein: CASSPLQGTYGYTF. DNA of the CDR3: TGTGCCAGCAGCCCCCTCCAGGGTACATATGGCTACACCTTC.

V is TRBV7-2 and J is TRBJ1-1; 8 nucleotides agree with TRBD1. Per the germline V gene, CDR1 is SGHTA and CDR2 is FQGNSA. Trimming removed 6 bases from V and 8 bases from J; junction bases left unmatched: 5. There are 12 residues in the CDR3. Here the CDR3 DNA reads TGTGCCAGCAGTGCCGGACAGGGAGAAGCTTTCTTT. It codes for CASSAGQGEAFF.

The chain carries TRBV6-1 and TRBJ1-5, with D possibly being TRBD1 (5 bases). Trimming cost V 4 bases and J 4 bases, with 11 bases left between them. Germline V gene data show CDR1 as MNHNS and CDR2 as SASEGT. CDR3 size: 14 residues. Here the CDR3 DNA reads TGTGCCAGCAGTGGTCAGGGAGGTAATCAGCCCCAGCATTTT. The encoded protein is CASSGQGGNQPQHF.

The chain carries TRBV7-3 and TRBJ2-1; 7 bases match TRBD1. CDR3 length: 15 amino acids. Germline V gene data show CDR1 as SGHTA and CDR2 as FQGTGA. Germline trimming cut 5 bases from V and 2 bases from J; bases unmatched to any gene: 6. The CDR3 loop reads CASSKTGQPYNEQFF. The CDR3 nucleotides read TGTGCCAGCAGCAAGACAGGGCAGCCCTACAATGAGCAGTTCTTC.

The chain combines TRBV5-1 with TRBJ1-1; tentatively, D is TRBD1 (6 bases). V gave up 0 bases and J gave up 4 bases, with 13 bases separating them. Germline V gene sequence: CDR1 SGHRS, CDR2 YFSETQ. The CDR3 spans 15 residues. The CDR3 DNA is TGCGCCAGCAGCTTGGATCAGGGGCGAGGCACTGAAGCTTTCTTT. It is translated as CASSLDQGRGTEAFF.

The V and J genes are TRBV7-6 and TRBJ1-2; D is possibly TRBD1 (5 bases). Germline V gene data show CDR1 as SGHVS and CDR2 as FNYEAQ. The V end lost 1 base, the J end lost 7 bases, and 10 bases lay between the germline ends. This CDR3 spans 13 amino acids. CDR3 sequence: CASSLGGGPGYTF. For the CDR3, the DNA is TGTGCCAGCAGCTTAGGGGGGGGTCCTGGCTACACCTTC. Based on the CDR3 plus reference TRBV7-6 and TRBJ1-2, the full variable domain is GAGVSQSPRYKVTKRGQDVALRCDPISGHVSLYWYRQALGQGPEFLTYFNYEAQQDKSGLPNDRFSAERPEGSISTLTIQRTEQRDSAMYRCASSLGGGPGYTFGSGTRLTVV.

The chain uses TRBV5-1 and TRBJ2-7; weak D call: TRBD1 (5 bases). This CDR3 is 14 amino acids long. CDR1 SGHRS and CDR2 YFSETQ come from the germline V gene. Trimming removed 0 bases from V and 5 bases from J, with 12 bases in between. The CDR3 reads CASSLAPTDHEQYF. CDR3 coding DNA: TGCGCCAGCAGCTTGGCCCCGACAGACCACGAGCAGTACTTC.